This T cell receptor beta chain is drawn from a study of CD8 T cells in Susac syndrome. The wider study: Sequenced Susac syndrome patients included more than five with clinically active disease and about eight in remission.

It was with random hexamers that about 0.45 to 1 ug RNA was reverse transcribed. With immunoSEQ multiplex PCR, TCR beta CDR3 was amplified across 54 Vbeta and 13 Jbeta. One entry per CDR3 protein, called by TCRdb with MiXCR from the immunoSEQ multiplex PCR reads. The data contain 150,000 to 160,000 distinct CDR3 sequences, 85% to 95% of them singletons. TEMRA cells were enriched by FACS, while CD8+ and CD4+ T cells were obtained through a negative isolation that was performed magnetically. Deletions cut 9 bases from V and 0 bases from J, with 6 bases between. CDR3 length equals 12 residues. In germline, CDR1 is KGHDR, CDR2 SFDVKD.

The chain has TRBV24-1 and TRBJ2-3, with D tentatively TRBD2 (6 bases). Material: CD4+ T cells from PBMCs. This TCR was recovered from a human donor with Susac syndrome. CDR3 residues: CATRGSTDTQYF. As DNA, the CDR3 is TGTGCCACCCGGGGGAGCACAGATACGCAGTATTTT.